The rows below give T cell receptor beta chains drawn from one sample of a study of post-analysis software for immune sequencing data. TCRdb called the PCR reads again in MiXCR, with one record for every CDR3 protein. The sample includes about 540,000 distinct CDR3 sequences, under 40% of them seen just once. Specimen: blood. The receptors stem from a girl aged 2-17 years with multiple sclerosis. CDR3s include the opening cysteine and the closing phenylalanine or tryptophan. A D gene is named only where the DNA matches it firmly. Expanded clones are given a class, and other clones once, few, many or no size at all.

V gene	J gene	clone size	D gene	CDR3 DNA	CDR3 protein
TRBV6-1	TRBJ1-1	NA	TRBD1	TGTGCCAGCTTTTCACAGGGGGGGACAAGGGTGAACACTGAAGCTTTCTTT	CASFSQGGTRVNTEAFF
TRBV20-1	TRBJ2-2	NA	TRBD2	TGCAGTGCTAGAGAATGGGAGGGATATAACACCGGGGAGCTGTTTTTT	CSAREWEGYNTGELFF
TRBV2	TRBJ2-5	NA	TRBD2	TGTGCCAGCAGTGAAGGGGGACTAGCGGAGACCCAGTACTTC	CASSEGGLAETQYF
TRBV5-1	TRBJ1-4	NA	TRBD1	TGCGCCAGCAGCCGGACAGGAGGTGCAACTAATGAAAAACTGTTTTTT	CASSRTGGATNEKLFF
TRBV12-3/TRBV12-4	TRBJ1-3	few	NA	TGTGCCAGCAGACAGGGAGACACCATATATTTT	CASRQGDTIYF
TRBV20-1	TRBJ2-1	many	TRBD2	TGCAGTGCAAAGACTAGCGGGGGGGGACATGAGCAGTTCTTC	CSAKTSGGGHEQFF
TRBV28	TRBJ2-2	NA	NA	TGTGCCAGCGGTTCTCAGGGGGGCTACACCGGGGAGCTGTTTTTT	CASGSQGGYTGELFF
TRBV20-1	TRBJ2-1	few	TRBD1	TGCAGTGCTAGACCTCGACAGGGGTGGTATGAGCAGTTCTTC	CSARPRQGWYEQFF
TRBV20-1	TRBJ1-1	once	NA	TGCAGTGCTAGAGTAGGGACACCCGGAACAACTGAAGCTTTCTTT	CSARVGTPGTTEAFF
TRBV7-2	TRBJ2-7	few	TRBD1	TGTGCCAGCAGCTTGACGACAGGGTGGTACGAGCAGTACTTC	CASSLTTGWYEQYF
TRBV6-6	TRBJ1-5	NA	NA	TGTGCCAGCAGGCCTACAGGGATTCAGCCCCAGCATTTT	CASRPTGIQPQHF
TRBV18	TRBJ2-1	few	NA	TGTGCCAGCTCACCACTCCCTCTCAATGAGCAGTTCTTC	CASSPLPLNEQFF
TRBV7-6	TRBJ2-3	NA	TRBD1	TGTGCCAGCACCGGGACAGGCACAGATACGCAGTATTTT	CASTGTGTDTQYF
TRBV10-3	TRBJ2-5	NA	TRBD1	TGTGCCAGCAGTTACTCTGGCAGGGGGCAAGGAGAGACCCAGTACTTC	CASSYSGRGQGETQYF
TRBV20-1	TRBJ2-3	NA	TRBD2	TGCAGTGCTAGAGATACTAGCGGCTCTAGCACAGATACGCAGTATTTT	CSARDTSGSSTDTQYF
TRBV20-1	TRBJ1-4	few	NA	TGCAGTGCTGCCCTATTGGGGAGGGGAGAAAAACTGTTTTTT	CSAALLGRGEKLFF
TRBV20-1	TRBJ1-5	few	NA	TGCAGTGCTAGGAAGGGTCAGCCCCAGCATTTT	CSARKGQPQHF
TRBV29-1	TRBJ2-7	few	TRBD2	TGCAGCGCCGGGGGGGCAGGGCCTTCCTACGAGCAGTACTTC	CSAGGAGPSYEQYF
TRBV4-1	TRBJ2-7	NA	NA	TGCGCCAGCAGCCTAATGGTCGGGGCCAGCTCCTACGAGCAGTACTTC	CASSLMVGASSYEQYF
TRBV20-1	TRBJ2-5	few	NA	TGCAGTGCTAGATCAGTAGAGACCCAGTACTTC	CSARSVETQYF
TRBV29-1	TRBJ1-1	NA	NA	TGCAGCGTTGAAGATTTGGGTTTGAACACTGAAGCTTTCTTT	CSVEDLGLNTEAFF
TRBV7-2	TRBJ2-3	few	NA	TGTGCCAGCAGGGAAATTTTGCTCACAGATACGCAGTATTTT	CASREILLTDTQYF
TRBV2	TRBJ1-2	few	NA	TGTGCCAGCAGTGGAAACCCCGAGGGTAACTATGGCTACACCTTC	CASSGNPEGNYGYTF
TRBV12-3/TRBV12-4	TRBJ1-5	NA	TRBD1	TGTGCCGGCAGCGAGGACAGGGGGAGCGATAGCAATCAGCCCCAGCATTTT	CAGSEDRGSDSNQPQHF
TRBV5-1	TRBJ1-1	NA	TRBD1	TGCGCCAGCAGCTTGGAGCCAGGGGGAGTATGGAGCACTGAAGCTTTCTTT	CASSLEPGGVWSTEAFF
TRBV25-1	TRBJ2-5	NA	NA	TGTGCCAGCAGAGAAGTAGGGGTTAATGAGCAGTACTTC	CASREVGVNEQYF
TRBV6-5	TRBJ2-1	few	TRBD2	TGTGCCAGCAGGTCCACTAGCGGGGGCGAGCAGTTCTTC	CASRSTSGGEQFF
TRBV5-1	TRBJ1-1	NA	NA	TGCGCCAGCAGCTTGGACCAGACGAACACTGAAGCTTTCTTT	CASSLDQTNTEAFF